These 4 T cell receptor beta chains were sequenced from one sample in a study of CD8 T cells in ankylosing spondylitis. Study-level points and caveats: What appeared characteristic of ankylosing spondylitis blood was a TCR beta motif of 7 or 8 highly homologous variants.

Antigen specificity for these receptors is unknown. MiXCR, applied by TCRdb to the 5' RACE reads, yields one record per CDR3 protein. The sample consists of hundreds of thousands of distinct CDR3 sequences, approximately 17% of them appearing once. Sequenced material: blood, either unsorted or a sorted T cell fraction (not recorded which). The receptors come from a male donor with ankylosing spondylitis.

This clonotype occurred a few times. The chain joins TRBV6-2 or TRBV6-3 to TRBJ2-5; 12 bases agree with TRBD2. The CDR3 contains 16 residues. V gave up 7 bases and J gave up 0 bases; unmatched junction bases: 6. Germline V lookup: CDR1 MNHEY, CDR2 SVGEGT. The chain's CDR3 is CASNELAGGHQETQYF. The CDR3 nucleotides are TGTGCCAGCAACGAACTAGCGGGAGGCCACCAAGAGACCCAGTACTTC.

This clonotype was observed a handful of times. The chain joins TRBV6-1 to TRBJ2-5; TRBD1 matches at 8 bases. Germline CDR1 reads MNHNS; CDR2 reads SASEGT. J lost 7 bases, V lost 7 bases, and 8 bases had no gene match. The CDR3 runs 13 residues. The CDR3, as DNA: TGTGCCAGCAAGAAGGACAGGGACGGGACCCAGTACTTC. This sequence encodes CASKKDRDGTQYF.

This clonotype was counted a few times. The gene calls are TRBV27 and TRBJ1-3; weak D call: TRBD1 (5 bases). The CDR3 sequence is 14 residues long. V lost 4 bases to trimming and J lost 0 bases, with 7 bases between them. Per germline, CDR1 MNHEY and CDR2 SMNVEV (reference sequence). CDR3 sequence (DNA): TGTGCCAGCAGTTACGACAGCTCTGGAAACACCATATATTTT. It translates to CASSYDSSGNTIYF.

CDR3 loop: CASSQLAGGWNEQFF. The CDR3 nucleotides are TGTGCCAGTAGCCAACTAGCGGGAGGTTGGAATGAGCAGTTCTTC. The rearrangement links TRBV6-1 to TRBJ2-1; TRBD2 matches at 12 bases. The CDR3 is 15 amino acids. V dropped 9 bases and J dropped 7; count of bases not matched to a gene: 10. Germline lookup yields CDR1 MNHNS and CDR2 SASEGT.